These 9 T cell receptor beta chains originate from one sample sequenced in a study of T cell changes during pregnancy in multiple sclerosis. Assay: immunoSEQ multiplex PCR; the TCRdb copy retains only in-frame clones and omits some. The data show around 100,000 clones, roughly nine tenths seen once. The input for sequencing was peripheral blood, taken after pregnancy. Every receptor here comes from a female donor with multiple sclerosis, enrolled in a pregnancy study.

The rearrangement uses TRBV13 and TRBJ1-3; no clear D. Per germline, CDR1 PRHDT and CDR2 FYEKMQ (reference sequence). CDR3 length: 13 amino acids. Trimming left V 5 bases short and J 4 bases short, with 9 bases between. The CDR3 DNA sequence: TGTGCCAGCAGCATCCGAGGGGGAAACACCATATATTTT. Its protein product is CASSIRGGNTIYF. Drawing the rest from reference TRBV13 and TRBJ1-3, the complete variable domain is AAGVIQSPRHLIKEKRETATLKCYPIPRHDTVYWYQQGPGQDPQFLISFYEKMQSDKGSIPDRFSAQQFSDYHSELNMSSLELGDSALYFCASSIRGGNTIYFGEGSWLTVV.

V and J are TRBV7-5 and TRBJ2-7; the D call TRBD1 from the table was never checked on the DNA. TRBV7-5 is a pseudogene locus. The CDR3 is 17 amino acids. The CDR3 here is CARRDGQGPLDGNEQYF. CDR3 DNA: TGTGCCAGAAGAGATGGACAGGGCCCGTTGGATGGGAACGAGCAGTACTTC.

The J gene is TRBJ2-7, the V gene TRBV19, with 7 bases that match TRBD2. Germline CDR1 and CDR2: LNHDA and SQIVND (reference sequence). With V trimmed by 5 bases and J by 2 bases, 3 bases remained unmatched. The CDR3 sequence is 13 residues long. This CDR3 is CASSFGTTYEQYF. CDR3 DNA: TGTGCCAGTAGTTTCGGGACTACCTACGAGCAGTACTTC.

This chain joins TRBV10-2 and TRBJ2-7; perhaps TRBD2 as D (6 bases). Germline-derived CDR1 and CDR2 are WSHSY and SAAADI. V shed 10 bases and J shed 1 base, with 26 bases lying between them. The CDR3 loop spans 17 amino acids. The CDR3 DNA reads TGCGCCACCTGGGGGGACGAGGGAGTAGCGCGGTCCTACGAGCAGTACTTC. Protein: CATWGDEGVARSYEQYF.

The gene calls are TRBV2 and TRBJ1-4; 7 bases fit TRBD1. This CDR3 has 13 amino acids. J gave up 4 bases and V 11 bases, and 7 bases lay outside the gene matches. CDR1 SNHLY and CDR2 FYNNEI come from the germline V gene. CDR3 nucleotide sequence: TGTGCCGGGAGGACAGGACTTAATGAAAAACTGTTTTTT. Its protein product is CAGRTGLNEKLFF. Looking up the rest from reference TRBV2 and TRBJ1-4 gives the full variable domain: EPEVTQTPSHQVTQMGQEVILRCVPISNHLYFYWYRQILGQKVEFLVSFYNNEISEKSEIFDDQFSVERPDGSNFTLKIRSTKLEDSAMYFCAGRTGLNEKLFFGSGTQLSVL.

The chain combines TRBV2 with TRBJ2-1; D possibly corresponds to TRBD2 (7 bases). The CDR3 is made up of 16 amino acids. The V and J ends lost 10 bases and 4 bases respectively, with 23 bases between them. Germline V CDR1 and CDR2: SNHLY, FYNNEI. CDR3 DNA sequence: TGTGCCACCACGAAAGCCGGCGGGGGCCCTTACAATGAGCAGTTCTTC. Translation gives CATTKAGGGPYNEQFF.

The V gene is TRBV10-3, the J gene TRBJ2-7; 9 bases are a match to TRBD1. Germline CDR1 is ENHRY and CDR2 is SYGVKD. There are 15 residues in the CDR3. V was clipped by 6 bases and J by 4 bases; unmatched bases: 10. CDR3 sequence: CAISAGTGTVYEQYF. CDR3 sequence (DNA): TGTGCCATCAGCGCCGGGACAGGGACGGTTTACGAGCAGTACTTC.

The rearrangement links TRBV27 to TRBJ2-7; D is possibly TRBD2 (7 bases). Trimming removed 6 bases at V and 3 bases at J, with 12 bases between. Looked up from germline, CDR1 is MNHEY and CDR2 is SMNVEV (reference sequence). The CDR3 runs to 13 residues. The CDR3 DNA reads TGTGCCAGCAGGGCCGGGGGGCTCTACGAGCAGTACTTC. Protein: CASRAGGLYEQYF.

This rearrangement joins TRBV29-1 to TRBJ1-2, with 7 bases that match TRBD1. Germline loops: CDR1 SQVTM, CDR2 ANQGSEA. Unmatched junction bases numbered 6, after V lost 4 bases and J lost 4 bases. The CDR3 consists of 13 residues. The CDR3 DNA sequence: TGCAGCGTTGGACCCGACAGGGCCTATGGCTACACCTTC. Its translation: CSVGPDRAYGYTF.